One and the same sample provided the 22 T cell receptor beta chains below, sequenced in a study of blood T cell repertoires in COVID-19. Here immunoSEQ multiplex PCR was the method, and the copy in TCRdb shows in-frame clones only, minus some. In the table there are a few hundred thousand clones, about 82% of which are singletons. Source material: peripheral blood. These receptors originate from a human donor in a cohort sampled during active COVID-19.

This clone was seen a single time. The genes are TRBV9 and TRBJ1-1; D not resolved. The CDR3 length is 13 residues. Germline V lookup: CDR1 SGDLS, CDR2 YYNGEE. The ends were cut back, 3 bases at V and 8 bases at J, with 14 bases in the middle. The CDR3 region is CASSDPPAEEAFF. The CDR3 bases are TGTGCCAGCAGCGATCCCCCTGCGGAGGAAGCTTTCTTT.

The chain is built from TRBV3-1 (or the pseudogene TRBV3-2) and TRBJ2-3; 9 positions agree with TRBD2. V dropped 4 bases and J dropped 4; count of bases not matched to a gene: 6. The CDR3 has 15 amino acids. CDR1 and CDR2 (germline): LGHDT, YNNKEL (reference sequence). CDR3 in amino acids: CASSPGLASADTQYF. In DNA form, the CDR3 reads TGTGCCAGCAGCCCCGGACTAGCGAGCGCAGATACGCAGTATTTT.

This sequence joins TRBV2 and TRBJ2-7, with 13 nucleotides matching TRBD2. The V segment lost 4 bases and the J segment 5 bases; nucleotides outside the gene matches: 5. The CDR3 length is 15 residues. Germline V CDR1 and CDR2: SNHLY, FYNNEI. CDR3 residues: CASSVGTSGVDEQYF. CDR3 nucleotide sequence: TGTGCCAGCAGTGTCGGGACTAGCGGGGTAGACGAGCAGTACTTC.

This chain connects TRBV6-5 to TRBJ1-5; no reliable D call. Trimming took off 2 bases at V and 6 bases at J, with 11 bases between the two ends. CDR3 length equals 14 residues. CDR1 MNHEY and CDR2 SVGAGI come from the germline V gene. CDR3 coding DNA: TGTGCCAGCAGTTACAGTTGGAGGGCTCAGCCCCAGCATTTT. Translated, it gives CASSYSWRAQPQHF.

The rearrangement joins TRBV11-1 to TRBJ2-7; TRBD1 matches 10 bases. Trimming at V came to 5 bases and at J to 2 bases, leaving 6 bases not matched to a gene. Per the germline V gene, CDR1 is SGHAT and CDR2 is FQDESV (reference sequence). The CDR3 contains 15 residues. The DNA of the CDR3 is TGTGCCAGCAGCAAGGGACAGGGGTCGACCTACGAGCAGTACTTC. It codes for CASSKGQGSTYEQYF.

The chain uses TRBV2 and TRBJ1-5; weak D call: TRBD1 (6 bases). Germline values: CDR1 SNHLY, CDR2 FYNNEI. The V and J ends lost 3 bases and 3 bases respectively, with 12 bases between them. CDR3 length: 15 amino acids. DNA of the CDR3: TGTGCCAGCAGTGACTACGGGACATACAATCAGCCCCAGCATTTT. Protein product: CASSDYGTYNQPQHF.

The chain recombines TRBV30 with TRBJ2-2; D may be TRBD2 (6 bases). CDR1 and CDR2 (germline): GTSNPN, SVGIG (reference sequence). V gave up 2 bases and J gave up 3 bases, with 13 bases separating them. The CDR3 covers 15 residues. CDR3 coding DNA: TGTGCCTGGAGTAGACGGGGGAAGGACACCGGGGAGCTGTTTTTT. This gives the protein CAWSRRGKDTGELFF. The full variable domain, with the rest looked up from reference TRBV30 and TRBJ2-2, is SQTIHQWPATLVQPVGSPLSLECTVEGTSNPNLYWYRQAAGRGLQLLFYSVGIGQISSEVPQNLSASRPQDRQFILSSKKLLLSDSGFYLCAWSRRGKDTGELFFGEGSRLTVL.

V is TRBV2 and J is TRBJ1-5; 10 bases line up with TRBD1. CDR1 and CDR2 (germline): SNHLY, FYNNEI. J was trimmed by 6 bases and V by 6 bases; bases with no gene match: 8. CDR3 length: 15 residues. The CDR3 DNA follows: TGTGCCAGCAGAGGAGACAGGGGGCCAAGTCAGCCCCAGCATTTT. Translation: CASRGDRGPSQPQHF.

This rearrangement joins TRBV12-3 or TRBV12-4 to TRBJ1-1; no clear D gene. The CDR3 covers 12 residues. V shed 6 bases and J shed 12 bases, with 17 bases lying between them. CDR3 nucleotide sequence: TGTGCCAGCAGCCCCCGAGTCCTGGAGCCTTTCTTT. Translating it yields CASSPRVLEPFF.

The chain is built from TRBV19 and TRBJ2-1, with TRBD1 matching 9 bases. The CDR3 sequence is 17 residues long. The germline V gene encodes CDR1 LNHDA and CDR2 SQIVND (reference sequence). V shed 5 bases, J shed 12 bases, and the junction held 20 bases outside the gene matches. CDR3 loop: CASSGLIQGASMKGQFF. CDR3 nucleotide sequence: TGTGCCAGTAGTGGACTAATACAGGGGGCGTCTATGAAGGGGCAGTTCTTC.

This chain joins TRBV7-2 and TRBJ1-2; D call uncertain. Deletions cut 0 bases from V and 3 bases from J, with 8 bases between. The V gene's germline CDR1 is SGHTA and CDR2 FQGNSA. CDR3 length: 14 residues. The CDR3 nucleotides are TGTGCCAGCAGCTTAGCGCGGGATTACTATGGCTACACCTTC. Translation: CASSLARDYYGYTF.

J is TRBJ1-3 and V is TRBV3-1 (or the pseudogene TRBV3-2); TRBD1 might be the D (5 bases). The CDR3 covers 15 residues. V dropped 0 bases and J dropped 4 bases, with 10 bases sitting between them. The germline CDR1 and CDR2 sequences are LGHDT and YNNKEL (reference sequence). Here the CDR3 reads CASSQDLAGGNTIYF. CDR3 DNA sequence: TGTGCCAGCAGCCAAGATCTGGCAGGGGGAAACACCATATATTTT.

V and J are TRBV9 and TRBJ1-2, with TRBD1 matching 7 bases. Germline V gene data show CDR1 as SGDLS and CDR2 as YYNGEE. With 4 bases clipped from V and 4 bases from J, the junction kept 13 bases outside the gene matches. The CDR3 is 16 residues long. The CDR3 protein is CASSLALRDSSYGYTF. CDR3 nucleotides: TGTGCCAGCAGCCTAGCACTGCGGGACAGCTCCTATGGCTACACCTTC.

This chain connects TRBV19 to TRBJ1-3, with unresolved D. The CDR3 has 16 residues. V dropped 1 base and J dropped 4 bases, with 14 bases sitting between them. The germline CDR1 and CDR2 sequences are LNHDA and SQIVND (reference sequence). Written as DNA, the CDR3 is TGTGCCAGTAGTATAGTAGGCGGATCTACGGGAAACACCATATATTTT. As protein: CASSIVGGSTGNTIYF.

The V call is TRBV6-5, the J call TRBJ2-2, with D possibly being TRBD1 (6 bases). CDR1 is MNHEY, CDR2 SVGAGI, per germline. The CDR3 covers 15 residues. V was trimmed by 1 base and J by 3 bases, leaving 9 bases between them. The CDR3 reads CASSYYREYTGELFF. The CDR3 DNA reads TGTGCCAGCAGTTACTACAGGGAGTACACCGGGGAGCTGTTTTTT.

This rearrangement joins TRBV3-1 (or the pseudogene TRBV3-2) to TRBJ2-3; 8 bases are shared with TRBD2. V dropped 2 bases and J dropped 5; count of bases not matched to a gene: 15. The germline V gene encodes CDR1 LGHDT and CDR2 YNNKEL (reference sequence). The CDR3 is made up of 18 amino acids. The CDR3, as DNA: TGTGCCAGCAGCCAATCTGGCGGGGGGCCAGGAATAGGAGATACGCAGTATTTT. It yields the protein CASSQSGGGPGIGDTQYF.

CDR3 amino acids: CSVGDGSGGYTF. The CDR3 DNA is TGCAGCGTTGGAGACGGGAGCGGTGGCTACACCTTC. The J gene is TRBJ1-2, the V gene TRBV29-1; D is uncertain. CDR1 is SQVTM and CDR2 is ANQGSEA in the germline V gene. Trimming cost V 4 bases and J 7 bases, with 13 bases left between them. The CDR3 totals 12 residues.

The chain joins TRBV29-1 to TRBJ1-1; 7 bases are shared with TRBD1. This CDR3 is built from 11 residues. J lost 5 bases, V lost 5 bases, and 2 bases had no gene match. Germline V gene sequence: CDR1 SQVTM, CDR2 ANQGSEA. CDR3 residues: CSVIQGTEAFF. Written as DNA, the CDR3 is TGCAGCGTTATACAGGGGACTGAAGCTTTCTTT.

This clone was counted between two and nine times. The J gene is TRBJ1-4, the V gene TRBV5-5; tentative D call: TRBD1 (5 bases). Germline V gives CDR1 SGHKS, CDR2 YYEKEE (reference sequence). This CDR3 comprises 14 residues. Trimming removed 4 bases at V and 3 bases at J, with 10 bases between. The CDR3 DNA follows: TGTGCCAGCAGCGAATTGGGGCCTAATGAAAAACTGTTTTTT. This encodes CASSELGPNEKLFF.

This sequence joins TRBV3-1 (or the pseudogene TRBV3-2) and TRBJ2-3; D gene ambiguous. This CDR3 has 11 amino acids. In germline, CDR1 is LGHDT, CDR2 YNNKEL (reference sequence). V lost 7 bases and J lost 4, with 6 bases in between. The chain's CDR3 is CASTSSDTQYF. The CDR3 coding sequence is TGTGCCAGCACTTCTTCAGATACGCAGTATTTT.

On this clone: Other DNA sequences of this sample code for an identical CDR3. The chain uses TRBV10-3 and TRBJ1-1; D unresolved. Germline CDR1 and CDR2: ENHRY and SYGVKD. Trimming took off 3 bases at V and 2 bases at J, with 7 bases between the two ends. The CDR3 contains 13 residues. The CDR3 coding sequence is TGTGCCATCAGTGACGACAAAAACACTGAAGCTTTCTTT. Translated, it gives CAISDDKNTEAFF.

CDR3 DNA: TGTGCCAGCAGCGCACACAACACAGATACGCAGTATTTT. It encodes CASSAHNTDTQYF. This chain connects TRBV9 to TRBJ2-3; D remains unclear. The CDR3 spans 13 residues. CDR1 is SGDLS, CDR2 YYNGEE, per germline. Trimming shortened V by 3 bases and J by 2 bases, and 7 bases separated the two germline ends.